The 5 T cell receptor beta chains in this list originate from one sample, sequenced in a study of T-cell reconstitution after alpha-beta-depleted transplantation in children. A library of TCRbeta sequences, prepared with unique molecular identifiers, was generated. TCRdb ran MiXCR on the PCR reads and lists one entry per CDR3 protein. The sample contains about 580,000 distinct CDR3 sequences, 20% to 25% of which appear only once. Sequences were derived from PBMCs, mostly from graft donor cells, sampled 360 days after TCRalphabeta/CD19-depleted stem cell transplant. All receptors come from a boy under two years old who had a stem cell transplant for acute myeloid leukemia, so the T cells may come from the graft donor.

This clonotype appeared a few times. The genes are TRBV6-2 or TRBV6-3 and TRBJ1-1; no clear D gene. The V and J ends lost 4 bases and 1 base respectively, with 19 bases between them. This CDR3 region has 17 residues. Germline values: CDR1 MNHEY, CDR2 SVGEGT. The CDR3 region has the DNA TGTGCCAGCAGTTTACACCCCCGGGGTAGCCGGAACACTGAAGCTTTCTTT. This sequence encodes CASSLHPRGSRNTEAFF.

A few counts support this clonotype. The chain uses TRBV10-3 and TRBJ1-1, with 8 bases aligning to TRBD1. Looked up from germline, CDR1 is ENHRY and CDR2 is SYGVKD. Trimming at V came to 5 bases and at J to 5 bases, leaving 13 bases not matched to a gene. The CDR3 covers 16 residues. Here the CDR3 DNA reads TGTGCCATCAGTTCTACCCGACAGGGGCTGAGGACTGAAGCTTTCTTT. It yields the protein CAISSTRQGLRTEAFF.

This clonotype was detected many times. The rearrangement links TRBV15 to TRBJ2-6; D unclear. Trimming took 0 bases from V and 3 from J, leaving 3 bases between them. The CDR3 is 14 residues long. Per germline, CDR1 LNHNV and CDR2 YYDKDF (reference sequence). This chain's CDR3 is CATSRDIGANVLTF. CDR3 coding DNA: TGTGCCACCAGCAGAGATATTGGGGCCAACGTCCTGACTTTC. The variable domain in full, completed from reference TRBV15 and TRBJ2-6, reads DAMVIQNPRYQVTQFGKPVTLSCSQTLNHNVMYWYQQKSSQAPKLLFHYYDKDFNNEADTPDNFQSRRPNTSFCFLDIRSPGLGDTAMYLCATSRDIGANVLTFGAGSRLTVL.

At least ten counts were recorded for this clonotype. The genes are TRBV29-1 and TRBJ2-2, with D perhaps given as TRBD1 or TRBD2 (6 bases each). Germline V lookup: CDR1 SQVTM, CDR2 ANQGSEA. The CDR3 length is 16 residues. The germline V and J ends were trimmed by 1 base and 5 bases, with 17 bases remaining between them. The CDR3 DNA follows: TGCAGCGTTGAAGGCTGGGACAAGGAGGGAACCGGGGAGCTGTTTTTT. Translation: CSVEGWDKEGTGELFF.

There are many counts of this clonotype. The chain recombines TRBV20-1 with TRBJ2-5; 11 positions match TRBD2. The CDR3 has 15 residues. Looked up from germline, CDR1 is DFQATT and CDR2 is SNEGSKA (reference sequence). V gave up 5 bases and J gave up 5 bases; unmatched junction bases: 10. Here the CDR3 DNA reads TGCAGTGCTGGCCTTAGCGGGGGGGCCGGGGAGACCCAGTACTTC. Its protein product is CSAGLSGGAGETQYF.